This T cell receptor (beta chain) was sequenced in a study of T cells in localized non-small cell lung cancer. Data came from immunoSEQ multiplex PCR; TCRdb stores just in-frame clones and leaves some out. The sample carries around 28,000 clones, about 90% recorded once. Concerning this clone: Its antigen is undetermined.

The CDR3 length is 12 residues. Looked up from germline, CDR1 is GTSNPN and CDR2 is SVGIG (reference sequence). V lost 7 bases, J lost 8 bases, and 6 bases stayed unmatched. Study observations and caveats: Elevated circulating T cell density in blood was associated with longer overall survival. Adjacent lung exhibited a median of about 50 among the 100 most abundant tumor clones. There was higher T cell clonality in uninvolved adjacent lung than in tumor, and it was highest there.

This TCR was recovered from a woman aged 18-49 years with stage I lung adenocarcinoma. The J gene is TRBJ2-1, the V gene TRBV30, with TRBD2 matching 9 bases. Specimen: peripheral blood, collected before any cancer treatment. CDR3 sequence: CASPLAGDEQFF. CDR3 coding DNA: TGTGCCTCCCCTTTAGCGGGAGATGAGCAGTTCTTC.